This record looks at one TCR beta chain sequence and its context. The CDR3 runs 15 residues. The V end lost 7 bases, the J end lost 6 bases, and 19 bases lay between the germline ends. The V gene's germline CDR1 is MNHEY and CDR2 SMNVEV (reference sequence). Method: immunoSEQ multiplex PCR; TCRdb's copy keeps in-frame clones and lacks some. The table includes a few hundred thousand clones, roughly 90% detected once. All enrollees were roughly 18 to 89 years old and from about 24 US areas. This sample was included in a study of blood T cell repertoires in COVID-19. Study as a whole: PBMCs, B-cell-depleted T cells, or T cells provided the cDNA or gDNA that made up the material.

V usage is TRBV27 and J usage is TRBJ2-1; possible D gene TRBD2, 6 bases. The source is a woman in her thirties who had recovered from COVID-19. Sequenced material: PBMCs or T cells enriched from blood (not recorded which). The DNA for the CDR3 is TGTGCCAGCACCTTCACCGCGGGGAGGAGCAATGAGCAGTTCTTC. Translation: CASTFTAGRSNEQFF.